The 26 T cell receptor beta chains reported below all come from one sample, sequenced in a study of blood T cell repertoires in COVID-19. Using immunoSEQ multiplex PCR, the repertoire was profiled, and TCRdb retains in-frame clones only, with some absent. The sample carries about 130,000 clones, just over 75% recorded once. Sequenced material: peripheral blood. The origin of the receptors is a human donor in a cohort sampled during active COVID-19.

This clone has a single count. This chain uses TRBV6-4 with TRBJ2-3, with 8 positions matching TRBD2. Losses at the gene ends were 2 bases for V and 2 bases for J; bases not matched to a gene: 9. The CDR3 has 17 amino acids. CDR1 is MRHNA, CDR2 SNTAGT, per germline. The DNA of the CDR3 is TGTGCCAGCAGTGACAGCCCAGGCGGGGGGCTCACAGATACGCAGTATTTT. This gives the protein CASSDSPGGGLTDTQYF.

The chain is built from TRBV10-2 and TRBJ2-1; D may be TRBD2 (7 bases). This CDR3 spans 13 amino acids. Germline V lookup: CDR1 WSHSY, CDR2 SAAADI. V was clipped by 4 bases and J by 12 bases, with 16 bases between them. CDR3 DNA: TGCGCCAGCAGTGCCGAGGGGGGGGTAACGCAGTTCTTC. It specifies CASSAEGGVTQFF.

In its sample, this clone was seen a few times. V is TRBV9 and J is TRBJ2-5; a weak D match, TRBD2 (6 bases). Trimming left V 5 bases short and J 3 bases short, with 8 bases between. This CDR3 comprises 12 residues. CDR1 is SGDLS and CDR2 is YYNGEE in the germline V gene. The CDR3 region is CASRGGEETQYF. CDR3 bases: TGTGCCAGCAGGGGGGGTGAAGAGACCCAGTACTTC.

The chain is built from TRBV5-1 and TRBJ1-4, with 8 bases aligning to TRBD1. The CDR3 runs to 17 residues. Germline V gives CDR1 SGHRS, CDR2 YFSETQ. Trimming removed 3 bases from V and 1 base from J; junction bases left unmatched: 8. The CDR3 sequence is CASSWNPGGVTNEKLFF. The CDR3 coding sequence is TGCGCCAGCAGCTGGAACCCAGGGGGCGTAACTAATGAAAAACTGTTTTTT.

A few counts support this clone. The CDR3 loop reads CASSLAGGDADGFF. For the CDR3, the DNA is TGCGCCAGCAGCTTGGCAGGAGGGGACGCCGACGGTTTCTTT. The J gene is TRBJ1-1, the V gene TRBV5-1; D might be TRBD1 (5 bases). Germline loops: CDR1 SGHRS, CDR2 YFSETQ. V lost 0 bases and J lost 13, with 19 bases in between. The CDR3 spans 14 residues.

The gene calls are TRBV10-3 and TRBJ1-1, with D tentatively TRBD1 (6 bases). The CDR3 has 13 residues. V lost 6 bases and J lost 4, with 12 bases in between. Germline loops: CDR1 ENHRY, CDR2 SYGVKD. The CDR3 reads CAIRRTEGTEAFF. The CDR3 bases are TGTGCCATCAGGAGGACAGAGGGCACTGAAGCTTTCTTT.

The chain couples TRBV28 to TRBJ1-4; possibly TRBD1 for D (6 bases). The CDR3 is 17 amino acids. Germline V gene lookup returns CDR1 MDHEN and CDR2 SYDVKM. The germline V and J ends were trimmed by 4 bases and 3 bases, with 18 bases remaining between them. CDR3 DNA sequence: TGTGCCAGCAGTTCGTGGGCAGGGGAGAGGGCTAATGAAAAACTGTTTTTT. Amino acid sequence: CASSSWAGERANEKLFF.

V usage is TRBV5-1 and J usage is TRBJ1-5; possibly TRBD1 for D (5 bases). The CDR3 is 14 amino acids. V was pared by 0 bases and J by 7 bases, with 11 bases between. Germline V gene data show CDR1 as SGHRS and CDR2 as YFSETQ. Written as DNA, the CDR3 is TGCGCCAGCAGCTTGGGGGGGGAAGGCCAGCCCCAGCATTTT. This codes for CASSLGGEGQPQHF. Full variable domain (missing parts from reference TRBV5-1 and TRBJ1-5): KAGVTQTPRYLIKTRGQQVTLSCSPISGHRSVSWYQQTPGQGLQFLFEYFSETQRNKGNFPGRFSGRQFSNSRSEMNVSTLELGDSALYLCASSLGGEGQPQHFGDGTRLSIL.

This clone was found a few times. V gene TRBV5-1 combines with J gene TRBJ2-3, with 14 bases aligning to TRBD2. The CDR3 covers 22 residues. V lost 5 bases, J lost 3 bases, and 23 bases stayed unmatched. The germline V gene has CDR1 SGHRS and CDR2 YFSETQ. CDR3 loop: CASRETGLGTSGGLWNTDTQYF. The CDR3 region has the DNA TGCGCCAGCAGGGAGACGGGATTAGGGACTAGCGGGGGTCTTTGGAATACAGATACGCAGTATTTT.

The gene calls are TRBV3-1 (or the pseudogene TRBV3-2) and TRBJ2-3, with 9 bases identical to TRBD2. The CDR3 has 16 amino acids. V dropped 3 bases and J dropped 4; count of bases not matched to a gene: 8. CDR1 and CDR2 from the germline V gene are LGHDT and YNNKEL (reference sequence). In DNA form, the CDR3 reads TGTGCCAGCAGCCATAACCAGCGGGGGGCCTCAGATACGCAGTATTTT. Amino acids: CASSHNQRGASDTQYF.

The chain combines TRBV10-2 with TRBJ1-5; D ambiguous. V lost 5 bases and J lost 3, with 14 bases in between. This CDR3 region has 15 residues. Germline CDR1 and CDR2: WSHSY and SAAADI. The CDR3 here is CASSFLEGANQPQHF. In DNA form, the CDR3 reads TGCGCCAGCAGTTTTCTCGAGGGAGCCAATCAGCCCCAGCATTTT.

The chain employs TRBV6-6 and TRBJ2-1; 9 nucleotides agree with TRBD1. CDR3 length equals 15 residues. The junction had 10 bases not matched to a gene; V was cut back by 7 bases and J by 6 bases. Per germline, CDR1 MNHNY and CDR2 SVGAGI (reference sequence). The CDR3 reads CASTHGGTGTNEQFF. In nucleotides, the CDR3 is TGTGCCAGCACCCACGGGGGGACAGGGACCAATGAGCAGTTCTTC.

This chain uses TRBV11-2 with TRBJ2-1, with a tentative D call TRBD2 (5 bases). V lost 0 bases, J lost 6 bases, and 12 bases lay in between. The CDR3 is 15 amino acids. Germline CDR1 is SGHAT and CDR2 is FQNNGV. CDR3 bases: TGTGCCAGCAGCTTAGATCGGGGTACGTTCAATGAGCAGTTCTTC. Translation gives CASSLDRGTFNEQFF.

A single count supports this clone. The chain links TRBV7-9 to TRBJ2-3; TRBD2 matches at 9 bases. The germline V gene encodes CDR1 SEHNR and CDR2 FQNEAQ (reference sequence). CDR3 length equals 15 residues. Trimming at V came to 5 bases and at J to 4 bases, leaving 7 bases not matched to a gene. The CDR3 DNA reads as TGTGCCAGCAGCCATCGACTAGCGGACGCAGATACGCAGTATTTT. Encoded protein: CASSHRLADADTQYF.

The CDR3 is CASSDYGQGVDTQYF. CDR3 nucleotides: TGTGCCAGCAGTGATTACGGACAGGGGGTAGATACGCAGTATTTT. The rearrangement links TRBV2 to TRBJ2-3, with 10 bases that match TRBD1. CDR3 length: 15 amino acids. The J segment lost 5 bases and the V segment lost 3 bases, leaving 5 bases of the junction unmatched. CDR1 and CDR2 (germline): SNHLY, FYNNEI.

This clone was recorded at least ten times. The chain joins TRBV25-1 to TRBJ2-7; TRBD2 might be the D (5 bases). This CDR3 has 14 amino acids. Per germline, CDR1 MGHDK and CDR2 SYGVNS. Between the trimmed V and J ends, which lost 3 bases and 6 bases, there was a span of 15 bases. The CDR3 is CASSDIGKGSEQYF. CDR3 coding DNA: TGTGCCAGCAGTGATATCGGGAAAGGGTCCGAGCAGTACTTC.

The V gene is TRBV4-1, the J gene TRBJ2-7; D is possibly TRBD1 (5 bases). Trimming pared 3 bases from V and 0 bases from J, leaving 9 bases between. The germline V gene has CDR1 MGHRA and CDR2 YSYEKL. This CDR3 region has 14 residues. This CDR3 reads CASSQGPSSYEQYF. Written as DNA, the CDR3 is TGCGCCAGCAGCCAGGGGCCGAGCTCCTACGAGCAGTACTTC.

This clone has only one observation. One junction end does not reproduce the germline sequence, and a read error may be involved. This sequence joins TRBV7-9 and TRBJ1-4; 9 bases line up with TRBD1. The CDR3 consists of 16 residues. Germline CDR1 and CDR2: SEHNR and FQNEAQ (reference sequence). The CDR3 protein is CASNLEQGATNEKLFF. DNA of the CDR3: TGTGCCAGCAACCTGGAACAGGGGGCAACCAATGAAAAACTGTTTTTT.

The chain uses TRBV2 and TRBJ2-1; D is possibly TRBD1 (5 bases). This CDR3 is 13 amino acids long. V lost 2 bases, J lost 6 bases, and 8 bases lay in between. Germline V gene sequence: CDR1 SNHLY, CDR2 FYNNEI. For the CDR3, the DNA is TGTGCCAGCAGTGAAAGGGGTATCAATGAGCAGTTCTTC. Amino acids: CASSERGINEQFF.

The gene calls are TRBV5-1 and TRBJ2-7, with 10 bases identical to TRBD1. Germline trimming cut 7 bases from V and 1 base from J; bases unmatched to any gene: 5. The CDR3 is 14 residues long. Germline V gene sequence: CDR1 SGHRS, CDR2 YFSETQ. The CDR3 DNA reads TGCGCCAGCGTACCGGGACAGGGGTCCTACGAGCAGTACTTC. Protein product: CASVPGQGSYEQYF.

The V and J genes are TRBV6-5 and TRBJ1-5; no reliable D call. Germline V lookup: CDR1 MNHEY, CDR2 SVGAGI. This CDR3 contains 15 residues. Trimming left V 5 bases short and J 0 bases short, with 11 bases between. In DNA, the CDR3 is TGTGCCAGCAGTCCGGGAACCCATAGCAATCAGCCCCAGCATTTT. Protein: CASSPGTHSNQPQHF.

This sequence joins TRBV6-5 and TRBJ1-3; TRBD1 might be the D (6 bases). The CDR3 spans 13 residues. Trimming stripped 8 bases from V and 4 bases from J, with 12 bases between. Germline V lookup: CDR1 MNHEY, CDR2 SVGAGI. The CDR3 is CASGNRDGNTIYF. The DNA for the CDR3 is TGTGCCAGCGGCAACAGGGACGGAAACACCATATATTTT.

V usage is TRBV5-5 and J usage is TRBJ2-2; TRBD2 aligns across 7 bases. Germline CDR1 and CDR2: SGHKS and YYEKEE (reference sequence). The junction had 5 bases not matched to a gene; V was cut back by 3 bases and J by 0 bases. This CDR3 contains 16 residues. The DNA for the CDR3 is TGTGCCAGCAGCTCGCAGGGAGGGCCGAACACCGGGGAGCTGTTTTTT. Protein: CASSSQGGPNTGELFF.

This chain uses TRBV18 with TRBJ2-3; possible D gene TRBD1, 6 bases. This CDR3 has 12 amino acids. CDR1 KGHSH and CDR2 LQKENI come from the germline V gene. Between the trimmed V and J ends, which lost 5 bases and 3 bases, there was a span of 6 bases. CDR3 DNA: TGTGCCAGCTCAGACAGGACAGATACGCAGTATTTT. This encodes CASSDRTDTQYF.

The rearrangement uses TRBV6-5 and TRBJ1-5; 7 bases agree with TRBD1. Germline values: CDR1 MNHEY, CDR2 SVGAGI. After removal of 2 bases from V and 6 bases from J, the junction contained 7 bases not matched to a gene. CDR3 size: 15 residues. This chain's CDR3 is CASSYQGGRSQPQHF. CDR3 sequence (DNA): TGTGCCAGCAGTTACCAGGGGGGCAGGAGTCAGCCCCAGCATTTT.

This chain joins TRBV19 and TRBJ1-5, with D unclear. V lost 3 bases, J lost 3 bases, and 12 bases lay in between. CDR1 and CDR2 (germline): LNHDA, SQIVND (reference sequence). The CDR3 totals 15 residues. The CDR3 region has the DNA TGTGCCAGTAGTATGGGAGGGAGGGCCAATCAGCCCCAGCATTTT. Encoded protein: CASSMGGRANQPQHF.